The 25 T cell receptor beta chains below come from one sample, sequenced in a study of molecular identifiers for immune sequencing clone quantification. TCRdb called the PCR reads again in MiXCR, with one record for every CDR3 protein. The sample records about half a million distinct CDR3 sequences, around 25% being singletons. The sample was naive CD8+ T cells from blood, with Jurkat cell RNA spiked in. The subset was: FACS-sorted CD8+CD4-CCR7+CD45RA+ naive T cells. These receptors were collected from a human donor in good health. Some libraries in this study had Jurkat cell RNA spiked in.

The chain couples TRBV4-1 to TRBJ1-5; no clear D. Germline V lookup: CDR1 MGHRA, CDR2 YSYEKL. This CDR3 is built from 12 residues. The V end was cut by 7 bases, the J end by 0 bases, with 4 bases between. The chain's CDR3 is CASTNSNQPQHF. The CDR3, as DNA: TGCGCCAGCACGAATAGCAATCAGCCCCAGCATTTT.

The DNA for the CDR3 is TGTGCCAGCAGCGCGAGACTAGCGGGCCAAGAGACCCAGTACTTC. This translates into CASSARLAGQETQYF. The chain is built from TRBV7-9 and TRBJ2-5, with 10 bases lining up with TRBD2. There are 15 residues in the CDR3. The V segment lost 5 bases and the J segment 1 base; nucleotides outside the gene matches: 4. Germline CDR1 is SEHNR and CDR2 is FQNEAQ (reference sequence).

This clonotype was counted only a few times. This CDR3 reads CASSKGGLNEKLFF. The CDR3 DNA reads TGTGCCAGCAGCAAGGGAGGTCTTAATGAAAAACTGTTTTTT. V and J are TRBV5-5 and TRBJ1-4, with unresolved D. Germline loops: CDR1 SGHKS, CDR2 YYEKEE (reference sequence). The CDR3 sequence is 14 residues long. The V end lost 4 bases, the J end lost 4 bases, and 11 bases lay between the germline ends.

For this clonotype: Just one base apart from a much larger clone, this may be a read error. V gene TRBV15 combines with J gene TRBJ2-1; 8 bases are a match to TRBD1. V shed 3 bases, J shed 5 bases, and the junction held 9 bases outside the gene matches. The CDR3 has 16 residues. Germline V gene lookup returns CDR1 LNHNV and CDR2 YYDKDF (reference sequence). In nucleotides, the CDR3 is TGTGCCACCAGCAGTGAGCGCACGGGACAGGACAATGAGCAGTTCTTC. Translating gives CATSSERTGQDNEQFF.

Points on this clonotype: A much larger clone lies one base from this, so it may be a read error. V usage is TRBV7-9 and J usage is TRBJ2-6; 7 nucleotides align to TRBD2. Germline CDR1 is SEHNR and CDR2 is FQNEAQ (reference sequence). CDR3 length: 19 residues. The junction had 13 bases not matched to a gene; V was cut back by 5 bases and J by 0 bases. DNA of the CDR3: TGTGCCAGCAGCCCCCTTCGGCTAGCGGAAAGCTCTGGGGCCAACGTCCTGACTTTC. Translation: CASSPLRLAESSGANVLTF.

This clonotype appeared a few times. The chain links TRBV5-5 to TRBJ1-4, with D hard to call. This CDR3 has 16 amino acids. V was pared by 1 base and J by 0 bases, with 10 bases between. The germline V gene encodes CDR1 SGHKS and CDR2 YYEKEE (reference sequence). DNA for the CDR3: TGTGCCAGCAGCTTGTGGCCGGCAGCAACTAATGAAAAACTGTTTTTT. Translating it yields CASSLWPAATNEKLFF.

This chain joins TRBV7-6 and TRBJ1-3; no clear D gene. This CDR3 is built from 15 residues. Germline CDR1 SGHVS, CDR2 FNYEAQ. Trimming pared 4 bases from V and 4 bases from J, leaving 14 bases between. The CDR3 spells CASSSRLGTGNTIYF. CDR3 bases: TGTGCCAGCAGCTCCCGCCTGGGAACCGGAAACACCATATATTTT.

This clonotype showed up many times. This chain joins TRBV7-2 and TRBJ2-7, with 7 bases matching TRBD1. Looked up from germline, CDR1 is SGHTA and CDR2 is FQGNSA. The CDR3 sequence is 15 residues long. Trimming took 4 bases from V and 1 from J; bases not matched to a gene: 7. CDR3 sequence reads: CASSSDRRLSYEQYF. DNA of the CDR3: TGTGCCAGCAGCTCGGACAGGAGGCTATCCTACGAGCAGTACTTC. The full variable domain, in which reference TRBV7-2 and TRBJ2-7 provide the parts outside the CDR3, is GAGVSQSPSNKVTEKGKDVELRCDPISGHTALYWYRQSLGQGLEFLIYFQGNSAPDKSGLPSDRFSAERTGGSVSTLTIQRTQQEDSAVYLCASSSDRRLSYEQYFGPGTRLTVT.

The genes are TRBV3-1 and TRBJ2-6; 8 nucleotides align to TRBD1. Per germline, CDR1 LGHDT and CDR2 YNNKEL (reference sequence). J lost 4 bases, V lost 5 bases, and 22 bases had no gene match. The CDR3 loop spans 21 amino acids. CDR3 protein: CASSFKPGGDRLPVGANVLTF. As DNA, the CDR3 is TGTGCCAGCAGCTTTAAGCCCGGCGGGGACAGGCTCCCTGTGGGGGCCAACGTCCTGACTTTC.

This clonotype was counted at least ten times. This chain connects TRBV24-1 to TRBJ2-3; perhaps TRBD1 as D (6 bases). The CDR3 is 15 residues long. Germline V CDR1 and CDR2: KGHDR, SFDVKD. Trimming left V 4 bases short and J 2 bases short, with 12 bases between. The CDR3: CATSEMDSNTDTQYF. In DNA, the CDR3 is TGTGCCACCAGTGAAATGGACAGCAACACAGATACGCAGTATTTT.

This clonotype was seen more than once but under ten times. The genes are TRBV7-9 and TRBJ2-1; no clear D. Trimming cost V 5 bases and J 4 bases, with 9 bases left between them. This CDR3 has 13 residues. Germline V lookup: CDR1 SEHNR, CDR2 FQNEAQ (reference sequence). The CDR3 reads CASSPNLYNEQFF. The CDR3, as DNA: TGTGCCAGCAGCCCGAACCTGTACAATGAGCAGTTCTTC.

This clonotype was seen a handful of times. V is TRBV28 and J is TRBJ1-5; weak D call: TRBD1 (5 bases). CDR1 MDHEN and CDR2 SYDVKM come from the germline V gene. V was trimmed by 9 bases and J by 6 bases, leaving 24 bases between them. The length of the CDR3 is 16 residues. The CDR3 reads CASLTPRGGGGQPQHF. In nucleotides, the CDR3 is TGTGCCAGTCTAACCCCTCGGGGTGGCGGGGGTCAGCCCCAGCATTTT.

As concerns this clonotype: A read error is possible here, since a much larger clone lies one base away. In this CDR3 the conserved last residue, phenylalanine or tryptophan, is missing, so a read error is likely. The chain links TRBV6-5 to TRBJ2-7, with a weak D call TRBD1 (6 bases). V lost 5 bases, J lost 7 bases, and 18 bases lay in between. The CDR3 contains 14 residues. Germline values: CDR1 MNHEY, CDR2 SVGAGI. The CDR3 protein is CASSPNTGHWEQYL. The DNA for the CDR3 is TGTGCCAGCAGTCCTAACACAGGGCACTGGGAGCAGTACCTC.

This CDR3 reads CASSVGALAGGKFNNEQFF. CDR3 sequence (DNA): TGTGCCAGCAGCGTAGGTGCACTAGCGGGAGGGAAATTCAACAATGAGCAGTTCTTC. The chain is built from TRBV9 and TRBJ2-1; TRBD2 aligns across 13 bases. Germline lookup yields CDR1 SGDLS and CDR2 YYNGEE. With 0 bases clipped from V and 5 bases from J, the junction kept 11 bases outside the gene matches. The CDR3 has 19 amino acids. Full variable domain (outside the CDR3, taken from reference TRBV9 and TRBJ2-1): DSGVTQTPKHLITATGQRVTLRCSPRSGDLSVYWYQQSLDQGLQFLIQYYNGEERAKGNILERFSAQQFPDLHSELNLSSLELGDSALYFCASSVGALAGGKFNNEQFFGPGTRLTVL.

This rearrangement joins TRBV28 to TRBJ2-7; D perhaps matches TRBD1 (6 bases). CDR3 size: 12 residues. Germline lookup yields CDR1 MDHEN and CDR2 SYDVKM. V was shortened by 6 bases and J by 2 bases, with 8 bases between the two germline ends. Here the CDR3 reads CASRQGPYEQYF. The CDR3 DNA reads as TGTGCCAGCAGACAGGGTCCCTACGAGCAGTACTTC.

This clonotype was seen many times. V and J are TRBV19 and TRBJ1-5, with a weak D call TRBD1 (5 bases). The CDR3 totals 15 residues. Trimming left V 0 bases short and J 7 bases short, with 13 bases between. Germline CDR1 and CDR2: LNHDA and SQIVND (reference sequence). The CDR3 sequence: CASSIEEGSAQPQHF. Written as DNA, the CDR3 is TGTGCCAGTAGTATAGAGGAGGGGTCTGCGCAGCCCCAGCATTTT.

With regard to this clonotype: This may stem from a read error, because a much larger clone lies one nucleotide away. The rearrangement uses TRBV5-4 and TRBJ2-7, with a tentative D call TRBD2 (5 bases). Trimming removed 2 bases from V and 1 base from J, with 13 bases in between. Germline V gene lookup returns CDR1 SGHNT and CDR2 YYREEE (reference sequence). The CDR3 consists of 15 residues. CDR3 in DNA: TGTGCCAGCAGCTTCAGGACTCGCGAGTCCTACGAGCAGTACTTC. This encodes CASSFRTRESYEQYF.

The genes are TRBV6-2 or TRBV6-3 and TRBJ2-7, with D possibly being TRBD1 (6 bases). This CDR3 region has 16 residues. Trimming shortened V by 4 bases and J by 3 bases, and 19 bases separated the two germline ends. The V gene's germline CDR1 is MNHEY and CDR2 SVGEGT. The CDR3: CASSFPGLGAVYEQYF. DNA for the CDR3: TGTGCCAGCAGTTTCCCAGGACTGGGGGCTGTCTACGAGCAGTACTTC.

The table lists this clonotype with many counts. The chain links TRBV5-1 to TRBJ1-1, with unresolved D. Trimming took 6 bases from V and 3 from J, leaving 15 bases between them. Germline-derived CDR1 and CDR2 are SGHRS and YFSETQ. The CDR3 loop spans 14 amino acids. The chain's CDR3 is CASTALTGDTEAFF. In DNA, the CDR3 is TGCGCCAGCACAGCTTTGACCGGCGACACTGAAGCTTTCTTT.

This clonotype appeared a few times. The chain combines TRBV20-1 with TRBJ2-5; 8 bases line up with TRBD2. With 6 bases clipped from V and 5 bases from J, the junction kept 8 bases outside the gene matches. This CDR3 is built from 13 residues. Germline loops: CDR1 DFQATT, CDR2 SNEGSKA (reference sequence). The chain's CDR3 is CSAGAGATETQYF. The CDR3 nucleotides are TGCAGTGCCGGAGCGGGAGCAACGGAGACCCAGTACTTC.

This clonotype was picked up one time. It may be a read error: a sequence one base away is much more abundant. The chain employs TRBV5-1 and TRBJ1-1, with TRBD1 as a possible D gene (5 bases). Germline assignment: CDR1 SGHRS and CDR2 YFSETQ. This CDR3 has 13 amino acids. The CDR3 reads CANSWQGNTEAFF. CDR3 coding DNA: TGCGCCAACAGCTGGCAGGGGAACACTGAAGCTTTCTTT.

The rearrangement links TRBV28 to TRBJ2-5; TRBD1 matches at 8 bases. V lost 5 bases to trimming and J lost 6 bases; unmatched junction nucleotides: 11. This CDR3 is 15 amino acids long. Germline lookup yields CDR1 MDHEN and CDR2 SYDVKM. The CDR3 spells CASSSGQGIPKTQYF. CDR3 bases: TGTGCCAGCAGTAGCGGACAGGGCATCCCCAAGACCCAGTACTTC.

This clonotype was seen more than once but under ten times. This chain joins TRBV6-2 or TRBV6-3 and TRBJ2-2; TRBD2 aligns across 15 bases. Germline V CDR1 and CDR2: MNHEY, SVGEGT. The CDR3 runs 18 residues. The J segment lost 5 bases and the V segment lost 5 bases, leaving 9 bases of the junction unmatched. This CDR3 is CASSRTSGRAQVTGELFF. The CDR3 bases are TGTGCCAGCAGTCGGACTAGCGGGAGGGCCCAGGTGACCGGGGAGCTGTTTTTT.

As for this clonotype: Mismatch with germline at one junction end may stem from a read error. The CDR3 coding sequence is TGTGCCAGCAGTCCAGGAACCGGGGAGCTGCTTTTT. Residues: CASSPGTGELLF. The chain recombines TRBV25-1 with TRBJ2-2; TRBD2 might be the D (5 bases). Germline values: CDR1 MGHDK, CDR2 SYGVNS. This CDR3 is built from 12 residues.

The chain couples TRBV6-2 or TRBV6-3 to TRBJ2-7; no firm D call. Germline CDR1 reads MNHEY; CDR2 reads SVGEGT. Trimming stripped 6 bases from V and 4 bases from J, with 16 bases between. The CDR3 is made up of 14 amino acids. CDR3 protein: CASSGDTEGYEQYF. CDR3 bases: TGTGCCAGCAGCGGCGACACGGAAGGGTACGAGCAGTACTTC.